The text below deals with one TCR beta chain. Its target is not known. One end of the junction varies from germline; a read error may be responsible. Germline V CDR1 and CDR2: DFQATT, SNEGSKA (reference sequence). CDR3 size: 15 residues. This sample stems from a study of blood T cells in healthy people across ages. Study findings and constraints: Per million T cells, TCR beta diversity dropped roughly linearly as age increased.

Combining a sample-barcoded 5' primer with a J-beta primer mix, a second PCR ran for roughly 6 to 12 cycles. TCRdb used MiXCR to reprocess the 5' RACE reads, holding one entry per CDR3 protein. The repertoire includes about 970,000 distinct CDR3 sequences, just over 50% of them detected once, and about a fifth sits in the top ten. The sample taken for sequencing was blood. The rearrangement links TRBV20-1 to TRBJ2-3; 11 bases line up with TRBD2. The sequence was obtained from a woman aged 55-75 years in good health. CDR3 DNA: TGCAGTGCTAGAGATTTAGCGGGAGGGCCAGATACGCGGTATTTT. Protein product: CSARDLAGGPDTRYF.